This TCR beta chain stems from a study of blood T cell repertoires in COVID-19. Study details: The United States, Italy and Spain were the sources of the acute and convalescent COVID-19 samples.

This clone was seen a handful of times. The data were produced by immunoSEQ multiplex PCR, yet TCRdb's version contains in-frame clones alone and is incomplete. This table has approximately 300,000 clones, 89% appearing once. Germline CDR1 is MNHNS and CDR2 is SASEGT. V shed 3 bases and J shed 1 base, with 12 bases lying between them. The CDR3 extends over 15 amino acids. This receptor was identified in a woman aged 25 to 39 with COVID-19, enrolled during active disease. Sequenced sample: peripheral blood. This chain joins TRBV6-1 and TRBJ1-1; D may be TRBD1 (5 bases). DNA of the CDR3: TGTGCCAGCAGTGATAAGGGACTCCCGAACACTGAAGCTTTCTTT. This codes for CASSDKGLPNTEAFF.